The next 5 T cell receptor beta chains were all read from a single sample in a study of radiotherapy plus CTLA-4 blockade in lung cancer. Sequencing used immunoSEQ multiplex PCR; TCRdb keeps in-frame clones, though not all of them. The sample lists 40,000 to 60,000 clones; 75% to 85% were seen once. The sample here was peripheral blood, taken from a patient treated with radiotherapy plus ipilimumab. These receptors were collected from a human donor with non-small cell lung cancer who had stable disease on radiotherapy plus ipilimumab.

CDR3: CASSQGVSGAYEQYF. The CDR3 DNA sequence: TGTGCCAGCAGCCAAGGGGTTAGCGGGGCCTACGAGCAGTACTTC. The chain joins TRBV4-2 to TRBJ2-7, with 8 positions matching TRBD2. This CDR3 has 15 amino acids. In germline, CDR1 is LGHNA, CDR2 YNFKEQ. The junction had 4 bases not matched to a gene; V was cut back by 1 base and J by 2 bases.

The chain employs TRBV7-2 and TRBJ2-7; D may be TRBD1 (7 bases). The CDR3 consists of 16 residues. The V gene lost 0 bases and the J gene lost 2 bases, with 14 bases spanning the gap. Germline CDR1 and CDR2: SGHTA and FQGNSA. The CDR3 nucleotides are TGTGCCAGCAGCTTAGCGAGGAGGGGGCGGACCTACGAGCAGTACTTC. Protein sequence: CASSLARRGRTYEQYF.

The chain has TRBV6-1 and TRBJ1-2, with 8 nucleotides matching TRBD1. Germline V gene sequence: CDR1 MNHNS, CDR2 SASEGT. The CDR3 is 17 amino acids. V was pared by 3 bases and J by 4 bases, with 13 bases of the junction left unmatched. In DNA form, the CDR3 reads TGTGCCAGCAGTGACGGACAGGGAGTCTCATTTATCTATGGCTACACCTTC. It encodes CASSDGQGVSFIYGYTF.

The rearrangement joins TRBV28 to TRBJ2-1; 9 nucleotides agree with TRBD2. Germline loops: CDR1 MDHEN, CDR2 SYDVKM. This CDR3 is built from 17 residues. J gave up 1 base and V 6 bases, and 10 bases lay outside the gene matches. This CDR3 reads CASRSKVAGESYNEQFF. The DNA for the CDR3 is TGTGCCAGCAGATCAAAAGTAGCGGGAGAATCCTACAATGAGCAGTTCTTC.

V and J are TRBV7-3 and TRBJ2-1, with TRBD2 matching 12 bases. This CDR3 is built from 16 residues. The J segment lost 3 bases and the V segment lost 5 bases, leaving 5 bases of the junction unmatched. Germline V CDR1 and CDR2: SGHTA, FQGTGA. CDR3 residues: CASSPTSGSFYNEQFF. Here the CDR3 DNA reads TGTGCCAGCAGCCCGACTAGCGGGAGTTTCTACAATGAGCAGTTCTTC.